A selection of T cell receptor beta chains follows, all from one sample in a study of blood T cell repertoires in COVID-19. Sequencing used immunoSEQ multiplex PCR; TCRdb keeps in-frame clones, though not all of them. The sample includes 130,000 to 150,000 clones, around 81% of them seen just once. Material: peripheral blood. These receptors all come from a human donor with acute or convalescent COVID-19. The donor label of this sample is uncertain. CDR3s include the opening cysteine and the closing phenylalanine or tryptophan. The D gene is left open where the match is weak. Clone size is stated in some rows and not others, as once, few, many or a class when expanded.

v_gene	d_gene	abundance	j_gene	CDR3aa	CDR3nt
TRBV11-2	-	-	TRBJ1-1	CASSLVRGEAFF	TGTGCCAGCAGCTTAGTAAGGGGGGAAGCTTTCTTT
TRBV19	-	-	TRBJ1-1	CASSITVGQANTEAFF	TGTGCCAGTAGTATAACGGTGGGGCAGGCGAACACTGAAGCTTTCTTT
TRBV9	-	-	TRBJ1-6	CASSSSGRPLHF	TGTGCCAGCAGTTCCAGCGGCAGACCCCTCCACTTT
TRBV5-3	-	-	TRBJ1-2	CARSLSPSGHGYTF	TGTGCCAGAAGCTTGTCCCCCTCAGGGCATGGCTACACCTTC
TRBV5-4	-	-	TRBJ2-2	CASSLYQGQSGELFF	TGTGCCAGCAGCTTGTACCAGGGGCAGTCCGGGGAGCTGTTTTTT
TRBV6-5	-	-	TRBJ1-6	CASSTPDRLNSPLHF	TGTGCCAGCAGTACCCCGGACAGATTAAATTCACCCCTCCACTTT
TRBV12-3/TRBV12-4	-	-	TRBJ1-4	CASSSGLPEKLFF	TGTGCCAGCAGTTCGGGACTCCCCGAAAAACTGTTTTTT
TRBV24-1	TRBD2	once	TRBJ2-1	CATSDSRPGLYNEQFF	TGTGCCACCAGTGATTCTAGACCGGGACTATACAATGAGCAGTTCTTC
TRBV5-1	TRBD2	-	TRBJ2-1	CASSLMTSGPQGQFF	TGCGCCAGCAGCTTGATGACTAGCGGTCCCCAAGGGCAGTTCTTC
TRBV9	TRBD2	-	TRBJ2-3	CASSVEGGLDADTQYF	TGTGCCAGCAGCGTAGAGGGTGGACTAGATGCCGATACGCAGTATTTT
TRBV25-1	-	-	TRBJ1-2	CASSEYIREGILGYTF	TGTGCCAGCAGTGAATATATTCGGGAGGGCATCTTGGGCTACACCTTC
TRBV5-8	TRBD1	once	TRBJ1-1	CASSLQGASPEAFF	TGTGCCAGCAGCTTGCAGGGGGCGAGCCCCGAAGCTTTCTTT
TRBV10-2	-	few	TRBJ1-2	CASSETSQGYTF	TGCGCCAGCAGTGAGACATCTCAGGGCTACACCTTC
TRBV30	-	-	TRBJ1-1	CAWALTGNTEAFF	TGTGCCTGGGCCTTGACGGGGAACACTGAAGCTTTCTTT
TRBV5-1	-	-	TRBJ1-3	CASSLALETIPIYF	TGCGCCAGCAGCTTGGCCTTAGAGACAATACCCATATATTTT
TRBV27	-	-	TRBJ2-3	CASRRHNTDTQYF	TGTGCCAGCAGACGTCACAACACAGATACGCAGTATTTT
TRBV6-5	-	-	TRBJ1-1	CASTVRERTEAFF	TGTGCCAGCACTGTAAGGGAGCGAACTGAAGCTTTCTTT
TRBV28	-	-	TRBJ1-4	CASSLRSGLVKLFF	TGTGCCAGCAGTTTAAGGTCAGGACTAGTTAAACTGTTTTTT
TRBV18	TRBD1	-	TRBJ2-7	CASSIGGTGSNEQYF	TGTGCCAGCTCAATAGGCGGGACAGGGAGTAACGAGCAGTACTTC
TRBV4-1	-	-	TRBJ2-5	CASSPGYETQYF	TGCGCCAGCAGCCCAGGGTATGAGACCCAGTACTTC
TRBV6-5	TRBD2	-	TRBJ2-1	CASSYSRTSGGAVLFF	TGTGCCAGCAGTTACTCTAGGACTAGCGGGGGGGCCGTTCTGTTCTTC
TRBV9	TRBD2	-	TRBJ2-2	CASSVGVLAANTGELFF	TGTGCCAGCAGCGTAGGGGTACTAGCGGCTAACACCGGGGAGCTGTTTTTT